The source of this T cell receptor beta chain is a study of post-analysis software for immune sequencing data. Study-level information: Clinical courses comprised relapsing-remitting, secondary progressive and progressive-relapsing multiple sclerosis.

Germline V gene lookup returns CDR1 MNHEY and CDR2 SVGAGI. The CDR3 is 15 amino acids. Between the trimmed V and J ends, which lost 0 bases and 6 bases, there was a span of 14 bases. Points from the study as a whole: Clustering by F measure revealed strong co-clustering among samples prepared together in one batch. Five TRBV segments, including TRBV5-6, TRBV5-1 and TRBV20-1, were more frequent in patients than controls.

Each TCR beta cDNA library carried unique molecular identifiers. One entry per CDR3 protein, called by TCRdb with MiXCR from the PCR reads. The sample consists of about 800,000 distinct CDR3 sequences, roughly 27% of them appearing once. As to this clonotype: Its antigen is not identified.

The chain recombines TRBV6-5 with TRBJ1-2; no reliable D call. Sequencing used blood. The TCR sequence derives from a girl between 5 and 17 years old with multiple sclerosis. For the CDR3, the DNA is TGTGCCAGCAGTTACTCGATGCGGGGTAGCGATGGCTACACCTTC. It translates to CASSYSMRGSDGYTF.